The clone carrying this T cell receptor beta chain was observed once. Its specificity is unknown. Together with a sample-barcoded 5' primer, a J-beta primer mix was included in a second PCR lasting about 6 to 12 cycles. TCRdb re-called the 5' RACE reads through MiXCR, storing one row per CDR3 protein. The sample lists 380,000 or so distinct CDR3 sequences, about 49% seen once, with under 65% in the top ten. These data belong to a study of blood T cells in healthy people across ages. Study-wide results and caveats: Naive CD4+ cells and diversity were both higher in long-lived donors than in aged donors.

Germline CDR1 MDHEN, CDR2 SYDVKM. The CDR3 loop spans 14 amino acids. This chain uses TRBV28 with TRBJ2-4, with TRBD1 as a possible D gene (6 bases). The J call may be incorrect, as the DNA end agrees better with TRBJ2-7. Input material: blood. The receptor was isolated from a man in his fifties or sixties in good health. CDR3 DNA sequence: TGTGCCAGCAGTCCTCACAGGGACGGCAACGAGCAGTACTTC. Amino acids: CASSPHRDGNEQYF.